This T cell receptor (beta chain) was captured in a study of CD8 T cells in ankylosing spondylitis. TCRdb passed the 5' RACE reads through MiXCR, listing each CDR3 protein once. The sample carries about 350,000 distinct CDR3 sequences, 20% recorded once. Germline-derived CDR1 and CDR2 are SGDLS and YYNGEE. The CDR3 runs 15 residues. The ends were cut back, 4 bases at V and 7 bases at J, with 21 bases in the middle. The TCR comes from a male donor with ankylosing spondylitis or in good health (not recorded which). The V and J genes are TRBV9 and TRBJ2-7, with a possible D match to TRBD1 (6 bases). The sample was blood, either unsorted or a sorted T cell fraction (not recorded which). This chain's CDR3 is CASSLTSSGTREQYF. The CDR3 DNA is TGTGCCAGCAGCCTCACGAGCTCCGGGACAAGGGAGCAGTACTTC.